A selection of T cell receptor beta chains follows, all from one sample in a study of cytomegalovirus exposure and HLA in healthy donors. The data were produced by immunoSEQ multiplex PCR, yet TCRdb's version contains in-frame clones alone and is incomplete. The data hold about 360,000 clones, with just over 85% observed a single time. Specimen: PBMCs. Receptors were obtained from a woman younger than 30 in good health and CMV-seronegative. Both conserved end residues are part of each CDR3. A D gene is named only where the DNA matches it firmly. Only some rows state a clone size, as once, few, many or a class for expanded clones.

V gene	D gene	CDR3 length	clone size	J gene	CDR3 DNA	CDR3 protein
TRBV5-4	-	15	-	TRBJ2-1	TGTGCCAGCAGCTTGACTTTGCTAGCTCGCAATGAGCAGTTCTTC	CASSLTLLARNEQFF
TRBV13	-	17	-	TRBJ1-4	TGTGCCAGCAGCTTACTAGTCGAGGGCGCAACTAATGAAAAACTGTTTTTT	CASSLLVEGATNEKLFF
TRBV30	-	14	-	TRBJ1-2	TGTGCCTGGAGTGTACTTAGGGGTAGGGTCGGCTACACCTTC	CAWSVLRGRVGYTF
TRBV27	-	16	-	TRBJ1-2	TGTGCCAGCAGTTTATCTCCGTGGGAGGCTGCCTATGGCTACACCTTC	CASSLSPWEAAYGYTF
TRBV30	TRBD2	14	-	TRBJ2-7	TGTGCCTGGAGTCAAGCGGGAGGCGACTACGAGCAGTACTTC	CAWSQAGGDYEQYF
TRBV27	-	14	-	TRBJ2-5	TGTGCCAGCCGAACCTTCGGACAGCAAGAGACCCAGTACTTC	CASRTFGQQETQYF
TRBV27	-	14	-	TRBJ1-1	TGTGCCAGCAGTCCCCCGGGGGGGAACACTGAAGCTTTCTTT	CASSPPGGNTEAFF
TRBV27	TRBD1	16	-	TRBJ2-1	TGTGCCAGCAGTTTATCCCCTCGACAGGGTCCGGATGAGCAGTTCTTC	CASSLSPRQGPDEQFF
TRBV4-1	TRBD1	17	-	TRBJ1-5	TGCGCCAGCAGCCCCGGACAGGGCCCATATAGCAATCAGCCCCAGCATTTT	CASSPGQGPYSNQPQHF
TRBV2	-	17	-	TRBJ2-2	TGTGCCAGCACCTTGACTAGTTGGGGAGAGAGCACCGGGGAGCTGTTTTTT	CASTLTSWGESTGELFF
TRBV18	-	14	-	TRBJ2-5	TGTGCCAGCTCACCCGGACAGGCGGGGGAGACCCAGTACTTC	CASSPGQAGETQYF
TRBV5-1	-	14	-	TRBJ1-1	TGCGCCAGCAGCTTGGAAGGGGGTAAAACTGAAGCTTTCTTT	CASSLEGGKTEAFF
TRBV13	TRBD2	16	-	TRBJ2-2	TGTGCCAGCAGCTTGGAAGCGGGGGGTAACACCGGGGAGCTGTTTTTT	CASSLEAGGNTGELFF
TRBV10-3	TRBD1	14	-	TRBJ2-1	TGTGCCATCCGAGGACAGGGGGCTGAAAATGAGCAGTTCTTC	CAIRGQGAENEQFF
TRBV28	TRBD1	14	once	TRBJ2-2	TGTGCCATCCGGACAGGGGGTGACACCGGGGAGCTGTTTTTT	CAIRTGGDTGELFF
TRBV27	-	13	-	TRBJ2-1	TGTGCCAGCAGTTTAACTAGCAAAAATGAGCAGTTCTTC	CASSLTSKNEQFF
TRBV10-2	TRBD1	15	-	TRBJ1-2	TGCGCCAGCAGTGAGTCGATACAGGGGAGCCAGGGCTACACCTTC	CASSESIQGSQGYTF
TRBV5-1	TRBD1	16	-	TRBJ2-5	TGCGCCAGCAGCTTGTCGTGGGGACAGGGGAAAGAGACCCAGTACTTC	CASSLSWGQGKETQYF
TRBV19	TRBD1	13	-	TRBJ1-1	TGTGCCAGTAGTATCCCACAGGGGACTGAAGCTTTCTTT	CASSIPQGTEAFF
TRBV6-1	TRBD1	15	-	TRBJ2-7	TGTGCCAGCAGTGAAGCTGACAGGGGATATTACGAGCAGTACTTC	CASSEADRGYYEQYF
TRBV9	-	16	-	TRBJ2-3	TGTGCCAGCAGCGCGTATGACTGGGGGGGCACAGATACGCAGTATTTT	CASSAYDWGGTDTQYF
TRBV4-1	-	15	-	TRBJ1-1	TGCGCCAGCAGCCACCTCTTTAGCCGAAACACTGAAGCTTTCTTT	CASSHLFSRNTEAFF
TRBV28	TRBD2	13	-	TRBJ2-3	TGTGCCAGTGCCCCGGGAGGGCCCGATACGCAGTATTTT	CASAPGGPDTQYF
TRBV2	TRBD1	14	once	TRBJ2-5	TGTGCCAGCAGGCCGGGACAGGGGAGAGAGACCCAGTACTTC	CASRPGQGRETQYF
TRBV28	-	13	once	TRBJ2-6	TGTGCCAGTTCTTTTCCTGGGGCCAACGTCCTGACTTTC	CASSFPGANVLTF
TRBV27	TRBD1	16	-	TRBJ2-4	TGTGCCAGCAGTTCTCCATCCCGGGACAGGTTAAACATTCAGTACTTC	CASSSPSRDRLNIQYF
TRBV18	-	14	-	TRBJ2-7	TGTGCCAGCTCACCACGGGGGCTCGCCTACGAGCAGTACTTC	CASSPRGLAYEQYF
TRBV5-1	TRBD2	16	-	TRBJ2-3	TGCGCCAGCAGCATAAACAAGCGGGGGCCCCCAGATACGCAGTATTTT	CASSINKRGPPDTQYF
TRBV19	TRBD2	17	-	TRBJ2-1	TGTGCCAGTAGTATCCCGTCGAGCGGGAGGAGGCACAATGAGCAGTTCTTC	CASSIPSSGRRHNEQFF
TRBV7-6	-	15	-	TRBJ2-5	TGTGCCAGCAGCTTAGGACAGTATTACCAAGAGACCCAGTACTTC	CASSLGQYYQETQYF
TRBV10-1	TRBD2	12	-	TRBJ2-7	TGCGCCAGCTCCTTAGCGGGCAACGAGCAGTACTTC	CASSLAGNEQYF
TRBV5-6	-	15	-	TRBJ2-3	TGTGCCAGCAGCTTGCGGTGGGGAGAAACAGATACGCAGTATTTT	CASSLRWGETDTQYF
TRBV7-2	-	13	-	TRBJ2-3	TGTGCCAGCAGCTCACAAGTCACAGATACGCAGTATTTT	CASSSQVTDTQYF
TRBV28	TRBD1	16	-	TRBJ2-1	TGTGCCAGCAGAGCCCTGGGACAGAGCTCCTACAATGAGCAGTTCTTC	CASRALGQSSYNEQFF
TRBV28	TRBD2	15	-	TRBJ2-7	TGTGCCAGCAGTTCTTCTGCGGGAGGCGATTACGAGCAGTACTTC	CASSSSAGGDYEQYF
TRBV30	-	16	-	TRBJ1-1	TGTGCCTGGAGTGTAGATGCTGTCGGGCAGGGCACTGAAGCTTTCTTT	CAWSVDAVGQGTEAFF
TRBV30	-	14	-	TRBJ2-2	TGTGCCTGTCTGGAGGGGACGCGGACCGGGGAGCTGTTTTTT	CACLEGTRTGELFF
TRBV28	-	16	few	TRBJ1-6	TGTGCCAGCAGCTCGGTGACGGACAGAACAAATTCACCCCTCCACTTT	CASSSVTDRTNSPLHF
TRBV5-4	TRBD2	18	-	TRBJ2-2	TGTGCCAGCAGCTTGGGGCTAGCGGGGGCCTCGAACACCGGGGAGCTGTTTTTT	CASSLGLAGASNTGELFF
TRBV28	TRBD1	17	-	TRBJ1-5	TGTGCCAGCAGCTCCATTTTTGGGGGACAGGGAACGGGGCCCCAGCATTTT	CASSSIFGGQGTGPQHF
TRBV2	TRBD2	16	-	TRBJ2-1	TGTGCCAGCACCGGGGGGAGCGGGACGTCCTACAATGAGCAGTTCTTC	CASTGGSGTSYNEQFF
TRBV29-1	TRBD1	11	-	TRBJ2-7	TGCAGCGTTAGGGGGCCTGACGAGCAGTACTTC	CSVRGPDEQYF
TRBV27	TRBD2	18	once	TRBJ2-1	TGTGCCAGCAGTTTATCCTATAAGTGGCGGGGGGATTACAATGAGCAGTTCTTC	CASSLSYKWRGDYNEQFF
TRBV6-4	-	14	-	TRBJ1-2	TGTGCCAGCAGTGACTCCGGCGGTGCCTATGGCTACACCTTC	CASSDSGGAYGYTF
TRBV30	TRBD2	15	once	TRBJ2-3	TGTGCCTGGAGTGTACTCGGGGGGGCCCTAGATACGCAGTATTTT	CAWSVLGGALDTQYF
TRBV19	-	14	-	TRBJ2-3	TGTGCCAGTAGTATAGTAAGCGGGACAGATACGCAGTATTTT	CASSIVSGTDTQYF
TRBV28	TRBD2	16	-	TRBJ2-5	TGTGCCAGCACCCCGATTATTAGCGGGAGTCGTGAGACCCAGTACTTC	CASTPIISGSRETQYF
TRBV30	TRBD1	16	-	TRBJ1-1	TGTGCCTGTCGGAGGTACACCGGGACAGGGGACACTGAAGCTTTCTTT	CACRRYTGTGDTEAFF